This note documents a single TCR beta chain sequence. Its antigen remains unknown. From its re-call of the 5' RACE reads, TCRdb lists each CDR3 protein once, without DNA. Found here are approximately 460,000 distinct CDR3 sequences; the top ten clones hold 7.3%. The data were obtained in a study of T cells expressing NK-cell markers. The overall study: Eight donors were sequenced, seven testing HCMV-seropositive and one testing seronegative. Study findings and constraints: The same clonotypes also predominated in the CD3+CD56-NKG2C+ fraction of a handful of donors.

CDR1 is MDHEN, CDR2 SYDVKM, per germline. This CDR3 is 12 amino acids long. This TCR came from a woman aged 18 to 75 in good health. The chain recombines TRBV28 with TRBJ1-1. What was sequenced was blood T cells: a sorted CD56 or NKG2C T cell subset, CD4+ or CD8+ T cells, or bulk PBMC T cells (not recorded which). CDR3 region: CASISDGTEAFF.